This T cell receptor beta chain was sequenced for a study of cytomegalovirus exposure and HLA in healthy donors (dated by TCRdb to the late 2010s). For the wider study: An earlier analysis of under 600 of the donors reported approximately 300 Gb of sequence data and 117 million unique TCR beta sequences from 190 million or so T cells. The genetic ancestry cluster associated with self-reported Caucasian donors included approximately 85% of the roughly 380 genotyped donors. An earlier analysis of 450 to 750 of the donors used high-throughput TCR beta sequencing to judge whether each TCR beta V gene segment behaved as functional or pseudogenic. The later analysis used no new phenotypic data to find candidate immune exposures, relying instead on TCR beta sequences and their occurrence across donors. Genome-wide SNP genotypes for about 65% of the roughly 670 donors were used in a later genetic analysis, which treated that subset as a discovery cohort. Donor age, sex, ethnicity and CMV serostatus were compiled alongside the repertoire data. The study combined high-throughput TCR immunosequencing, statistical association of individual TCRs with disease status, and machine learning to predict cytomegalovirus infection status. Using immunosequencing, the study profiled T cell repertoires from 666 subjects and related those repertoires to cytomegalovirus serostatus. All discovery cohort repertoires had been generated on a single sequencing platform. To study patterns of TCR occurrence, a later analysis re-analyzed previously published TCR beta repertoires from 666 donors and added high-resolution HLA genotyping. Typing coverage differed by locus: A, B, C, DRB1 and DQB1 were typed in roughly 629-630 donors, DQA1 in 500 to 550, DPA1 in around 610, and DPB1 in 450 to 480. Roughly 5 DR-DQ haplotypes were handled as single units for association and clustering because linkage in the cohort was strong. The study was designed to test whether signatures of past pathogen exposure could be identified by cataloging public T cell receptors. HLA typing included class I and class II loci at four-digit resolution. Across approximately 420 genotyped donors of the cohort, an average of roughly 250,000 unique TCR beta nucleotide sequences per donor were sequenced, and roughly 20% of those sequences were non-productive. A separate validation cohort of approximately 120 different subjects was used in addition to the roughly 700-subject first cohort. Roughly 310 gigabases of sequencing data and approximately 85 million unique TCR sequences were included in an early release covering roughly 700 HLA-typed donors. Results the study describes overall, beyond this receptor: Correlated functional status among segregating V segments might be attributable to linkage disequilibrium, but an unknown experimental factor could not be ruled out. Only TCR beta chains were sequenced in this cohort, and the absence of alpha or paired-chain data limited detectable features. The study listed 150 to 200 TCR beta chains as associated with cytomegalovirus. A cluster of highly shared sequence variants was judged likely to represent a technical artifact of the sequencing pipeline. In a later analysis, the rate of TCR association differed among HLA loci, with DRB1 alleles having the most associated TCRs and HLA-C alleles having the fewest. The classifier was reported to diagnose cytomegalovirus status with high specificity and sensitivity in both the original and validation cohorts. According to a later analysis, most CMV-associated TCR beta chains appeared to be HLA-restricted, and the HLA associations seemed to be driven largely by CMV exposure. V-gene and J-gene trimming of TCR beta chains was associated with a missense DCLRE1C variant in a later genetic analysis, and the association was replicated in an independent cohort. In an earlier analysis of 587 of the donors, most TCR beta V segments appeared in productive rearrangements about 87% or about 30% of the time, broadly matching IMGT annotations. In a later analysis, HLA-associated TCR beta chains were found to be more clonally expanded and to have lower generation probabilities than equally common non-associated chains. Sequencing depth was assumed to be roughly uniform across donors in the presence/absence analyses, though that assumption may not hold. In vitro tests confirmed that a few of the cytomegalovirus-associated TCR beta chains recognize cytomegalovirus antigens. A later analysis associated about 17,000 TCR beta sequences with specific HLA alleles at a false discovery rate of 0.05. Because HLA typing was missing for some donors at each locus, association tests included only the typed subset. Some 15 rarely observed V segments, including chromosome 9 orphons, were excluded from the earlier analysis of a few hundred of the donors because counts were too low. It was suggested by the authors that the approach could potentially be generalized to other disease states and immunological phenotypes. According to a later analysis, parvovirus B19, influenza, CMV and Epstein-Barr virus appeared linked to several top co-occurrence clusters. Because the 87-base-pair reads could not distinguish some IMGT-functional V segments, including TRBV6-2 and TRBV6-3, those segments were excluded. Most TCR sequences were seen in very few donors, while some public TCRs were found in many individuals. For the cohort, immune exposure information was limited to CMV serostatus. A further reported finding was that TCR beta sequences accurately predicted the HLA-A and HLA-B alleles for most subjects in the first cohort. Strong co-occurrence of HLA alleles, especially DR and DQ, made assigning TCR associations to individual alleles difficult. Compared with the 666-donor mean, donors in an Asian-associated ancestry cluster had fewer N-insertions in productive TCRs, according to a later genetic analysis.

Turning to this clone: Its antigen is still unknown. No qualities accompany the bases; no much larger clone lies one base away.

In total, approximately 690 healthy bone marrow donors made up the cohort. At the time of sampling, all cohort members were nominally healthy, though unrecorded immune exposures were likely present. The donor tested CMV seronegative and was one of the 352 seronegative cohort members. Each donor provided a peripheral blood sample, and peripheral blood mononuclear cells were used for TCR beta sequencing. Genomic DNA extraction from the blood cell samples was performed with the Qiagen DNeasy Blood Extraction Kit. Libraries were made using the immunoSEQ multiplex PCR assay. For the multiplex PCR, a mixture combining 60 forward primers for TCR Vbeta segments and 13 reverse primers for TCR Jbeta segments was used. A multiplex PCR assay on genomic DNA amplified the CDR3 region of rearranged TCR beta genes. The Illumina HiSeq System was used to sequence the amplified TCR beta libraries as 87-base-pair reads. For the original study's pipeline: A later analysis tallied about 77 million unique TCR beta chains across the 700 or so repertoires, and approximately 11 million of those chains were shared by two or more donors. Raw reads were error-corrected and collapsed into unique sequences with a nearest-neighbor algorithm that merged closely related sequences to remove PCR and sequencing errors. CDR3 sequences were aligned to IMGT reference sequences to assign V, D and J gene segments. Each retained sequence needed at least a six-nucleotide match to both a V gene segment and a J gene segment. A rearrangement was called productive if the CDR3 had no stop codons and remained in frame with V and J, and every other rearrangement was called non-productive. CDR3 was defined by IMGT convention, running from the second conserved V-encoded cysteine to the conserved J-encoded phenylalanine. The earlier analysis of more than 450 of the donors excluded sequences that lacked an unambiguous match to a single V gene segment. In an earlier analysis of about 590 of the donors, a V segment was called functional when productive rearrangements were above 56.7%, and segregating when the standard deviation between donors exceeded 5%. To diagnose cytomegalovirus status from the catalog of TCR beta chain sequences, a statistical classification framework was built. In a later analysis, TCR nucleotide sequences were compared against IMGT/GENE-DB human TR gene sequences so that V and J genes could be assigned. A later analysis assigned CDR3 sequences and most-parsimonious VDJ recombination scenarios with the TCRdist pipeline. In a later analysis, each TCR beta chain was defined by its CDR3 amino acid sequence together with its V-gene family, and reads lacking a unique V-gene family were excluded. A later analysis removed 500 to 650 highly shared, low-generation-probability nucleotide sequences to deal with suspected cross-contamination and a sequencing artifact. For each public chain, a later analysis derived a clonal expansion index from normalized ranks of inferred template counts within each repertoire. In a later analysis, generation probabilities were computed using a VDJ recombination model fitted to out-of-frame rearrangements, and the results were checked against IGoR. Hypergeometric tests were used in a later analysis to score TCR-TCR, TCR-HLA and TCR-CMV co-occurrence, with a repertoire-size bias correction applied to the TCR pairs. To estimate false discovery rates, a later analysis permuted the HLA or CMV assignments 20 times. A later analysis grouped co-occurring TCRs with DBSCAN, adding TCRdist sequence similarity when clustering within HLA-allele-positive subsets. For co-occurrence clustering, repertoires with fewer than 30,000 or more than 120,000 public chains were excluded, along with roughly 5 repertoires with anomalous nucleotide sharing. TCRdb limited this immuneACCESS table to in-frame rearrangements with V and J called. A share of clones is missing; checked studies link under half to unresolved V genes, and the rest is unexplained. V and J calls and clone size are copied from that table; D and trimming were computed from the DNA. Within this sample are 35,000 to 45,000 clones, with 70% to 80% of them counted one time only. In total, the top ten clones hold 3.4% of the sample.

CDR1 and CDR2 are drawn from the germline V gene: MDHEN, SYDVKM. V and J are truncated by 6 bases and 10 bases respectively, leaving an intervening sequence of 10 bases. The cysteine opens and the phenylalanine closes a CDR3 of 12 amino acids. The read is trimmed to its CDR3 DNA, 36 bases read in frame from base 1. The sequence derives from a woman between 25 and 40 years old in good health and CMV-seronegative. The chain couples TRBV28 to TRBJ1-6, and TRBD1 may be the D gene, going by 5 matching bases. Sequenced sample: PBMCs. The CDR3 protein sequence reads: CASRVRGSPLHF. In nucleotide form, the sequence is TGTGCCAGCAGGGTTAGGGGCTCACCCCTCCACTTT.